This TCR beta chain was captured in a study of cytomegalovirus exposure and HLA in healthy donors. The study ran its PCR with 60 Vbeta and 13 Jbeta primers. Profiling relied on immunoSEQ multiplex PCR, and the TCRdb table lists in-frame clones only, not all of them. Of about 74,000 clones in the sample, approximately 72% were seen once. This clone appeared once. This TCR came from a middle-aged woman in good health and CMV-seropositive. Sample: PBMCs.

CDR3 in DNA: TGTGCCAGCAGCACCCGGACTAGCGGGGGGGCAGAGGGTTACGAGCAGTACTTC. Its protein is CASSTRTSGGAEGYEQYF. This sequence joins TRBV7-2 and TRBJ2-7; TRBD2 matches at 15 bases. The CDR3 spans 18 residues. With 5 bases clipped from V and 4 bases from J, the junction kept 12 bases outside the gene matches. The germline gives CDR1 SGHTA, CDR2 FQGNSA. Full variable domain (remainder filled in from reference TRBV7-2 and TRBJ2-7): GAGVSQSPSNKVTEKGKDVELRCDPISGHTALYWYRQSLGQGLEFLIYFQGNSAPDKSGLPSDRFSAERTGGSVSTLTIQRTQQEDSAVYLCASSTRTSGGAEGYEQYFGPGTRLTVT.